This TCR beta chain was sequenced for a study of shared clonotypes between healthy human individuals. The germline V and J ends were trimmed by 2 bases and 5 bases, with 12 bases remaining between them. Per germline, CDR1 MNHEY and CDR2 SVGAGI. This CDR3 is built from 14 residues. Profiling relied on immunoSEQ multiplex PCR, and the TCRdb table lists in-frame clones only, not all of them. The sample includes more than 1.2 million clones, 98% of them seen just once. The V gene is TRBV6-5, the J gene TRBJ2-5, with D unclear. The receptor was derived from a man aged 30 to 39 in good health. The specimen was naive CD4+ T cells sorted from blood. Subset described: CD45RA+ positively selected. The CDR3 DNA is TGTGCCAGCAGTTACAACGGCCTTCGGGAGACCCAGTACTTC. Protein sequence: CASSYNGLRETQYF.